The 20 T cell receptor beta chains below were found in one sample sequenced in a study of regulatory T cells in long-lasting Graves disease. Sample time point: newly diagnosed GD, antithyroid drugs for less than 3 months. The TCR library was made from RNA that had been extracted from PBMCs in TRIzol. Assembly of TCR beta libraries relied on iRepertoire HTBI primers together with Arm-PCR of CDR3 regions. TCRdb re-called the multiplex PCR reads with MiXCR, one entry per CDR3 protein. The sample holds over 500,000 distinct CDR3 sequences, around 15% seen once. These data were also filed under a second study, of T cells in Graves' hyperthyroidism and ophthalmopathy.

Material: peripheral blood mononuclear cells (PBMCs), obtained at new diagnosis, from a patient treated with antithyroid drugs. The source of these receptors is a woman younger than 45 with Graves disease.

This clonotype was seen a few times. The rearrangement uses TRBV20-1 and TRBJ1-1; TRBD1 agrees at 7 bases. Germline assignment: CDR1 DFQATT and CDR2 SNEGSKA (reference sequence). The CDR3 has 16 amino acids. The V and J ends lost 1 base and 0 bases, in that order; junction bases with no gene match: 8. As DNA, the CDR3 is TGCAGTGCTAGAGCCGTACCGGGACAGATGAACACTGAAGCTTTCTTT. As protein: CSARAVPGQMNTEAFF.

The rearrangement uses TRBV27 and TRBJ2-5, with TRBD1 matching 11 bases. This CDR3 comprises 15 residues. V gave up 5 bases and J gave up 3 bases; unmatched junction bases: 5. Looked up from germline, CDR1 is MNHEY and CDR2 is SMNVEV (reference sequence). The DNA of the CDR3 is TGTGCCAGCAGTGAATGGGGACAGGGGGAAGAGACCCAGTACTTC. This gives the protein CASSEWGQGEETQYF.

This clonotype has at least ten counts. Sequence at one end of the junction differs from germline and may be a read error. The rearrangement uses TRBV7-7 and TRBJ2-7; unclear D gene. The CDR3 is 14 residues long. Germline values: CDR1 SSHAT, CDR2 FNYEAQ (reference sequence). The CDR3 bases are TGTGCTAGCAGCTTCGGAGCGACCCTTTACGAGCAGTACTTC. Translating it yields CASSFGATLYEQYF.

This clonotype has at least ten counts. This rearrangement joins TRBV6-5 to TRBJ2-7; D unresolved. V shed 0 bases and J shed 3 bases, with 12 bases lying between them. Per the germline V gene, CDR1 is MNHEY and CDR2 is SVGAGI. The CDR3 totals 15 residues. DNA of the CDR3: TGTGCCAGCAGTTACTCGCTAGTATCGGTCTACGAGCAGTACTTC. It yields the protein CASSYSLVSVYEQYF.

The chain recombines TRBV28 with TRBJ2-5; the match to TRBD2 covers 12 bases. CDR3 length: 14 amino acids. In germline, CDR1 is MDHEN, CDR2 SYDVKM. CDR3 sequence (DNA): TGTGGCACCCGCGAGGGACTAGCGGGAGAGACCCAGTACTTC. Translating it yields CGTREGLAGETQYF.

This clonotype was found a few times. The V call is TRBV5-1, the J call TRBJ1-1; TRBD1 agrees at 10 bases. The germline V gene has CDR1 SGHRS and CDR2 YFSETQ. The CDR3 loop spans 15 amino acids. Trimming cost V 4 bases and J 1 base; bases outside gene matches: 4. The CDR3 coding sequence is TGCGCCAGCAGCCGGGGGACAGGGGAGAACACTGAAGCTTTCTTT. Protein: CASSRGTGENTEAFF.

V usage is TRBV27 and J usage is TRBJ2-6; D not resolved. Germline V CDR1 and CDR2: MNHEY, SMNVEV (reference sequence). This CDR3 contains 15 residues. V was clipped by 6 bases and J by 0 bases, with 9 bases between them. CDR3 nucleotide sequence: TGTGCCAGCAGGGCTACAGTCTCTGGGGCCAACGTCCTGACTTTC. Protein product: CASRATVSGANVLTF.

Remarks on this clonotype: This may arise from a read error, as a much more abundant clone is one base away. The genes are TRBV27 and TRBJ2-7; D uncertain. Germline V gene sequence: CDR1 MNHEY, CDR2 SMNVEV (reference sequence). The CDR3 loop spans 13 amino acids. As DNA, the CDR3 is TGTGCCAGCAGTCCGGTGAACTCCCACGAGCAGTACTTC. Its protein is CASSPVNSHEQYF.

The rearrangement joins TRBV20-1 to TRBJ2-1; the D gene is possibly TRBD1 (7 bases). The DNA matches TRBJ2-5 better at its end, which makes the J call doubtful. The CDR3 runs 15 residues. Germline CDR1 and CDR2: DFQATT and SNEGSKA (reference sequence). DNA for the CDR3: TGCAGTGCTAGACTATCAGGGGGGATAACGGCAACCCAGTACTTC. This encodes CSARLSGGITATQYF.

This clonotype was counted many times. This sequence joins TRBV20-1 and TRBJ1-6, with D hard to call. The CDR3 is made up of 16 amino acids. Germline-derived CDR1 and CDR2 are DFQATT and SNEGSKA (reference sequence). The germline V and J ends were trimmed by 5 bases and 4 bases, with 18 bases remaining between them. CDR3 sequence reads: CSAEIPRGGYNSPLHF. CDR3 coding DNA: TGCAGTGCTGAGATCCCGCGAGGAGGGTATAATTCACCCCTCCACTTT.

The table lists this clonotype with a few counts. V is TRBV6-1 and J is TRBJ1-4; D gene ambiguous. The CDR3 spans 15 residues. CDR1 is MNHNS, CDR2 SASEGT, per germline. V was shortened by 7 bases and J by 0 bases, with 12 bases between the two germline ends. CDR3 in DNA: TGTGCCAGCAACCGGGCGGATGCAACTAATGAAAAACTGTTTTTT. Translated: CASNRADATNEKLFF.

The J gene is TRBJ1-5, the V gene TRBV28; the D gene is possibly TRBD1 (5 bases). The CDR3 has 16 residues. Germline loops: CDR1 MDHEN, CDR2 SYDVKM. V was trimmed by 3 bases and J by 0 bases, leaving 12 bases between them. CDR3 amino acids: CASSFRVGGSNQPQHF. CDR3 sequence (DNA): TGTGCCAGCAGTTTTAGAGTGGGGGGTAGCAATCAGCCCCAGCATTTT.

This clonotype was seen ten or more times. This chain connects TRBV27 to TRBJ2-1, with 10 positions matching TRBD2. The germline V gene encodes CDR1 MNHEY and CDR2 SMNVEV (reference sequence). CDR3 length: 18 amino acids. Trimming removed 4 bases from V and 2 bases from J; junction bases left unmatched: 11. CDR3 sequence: CASSSELGLAATYNEQFF. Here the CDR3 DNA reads TGTGCCAGCAGTTCCGAACTAGGACTAGCGGCGACCTACAATGAGCAGTTCTTC.

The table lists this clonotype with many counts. CDR3 region: CAWGRGSPLHF. In nucleotides, the CDR3 is TGTGCCTGGGGGAGAGGATCACCCCTCCACTTT. The chain joins TRBV30 to TRBJ1-6; D is undetermined. This CDR3 is built from 11 residues. The ends were cut back, 5 bases at V and 10 bases at J, with 9 bases in the middle. Germline V lookup: CDR1 GTSNPN, CDR2 SVGIG (reference sequence). Full variable domain (rest looked up from reference TRBV30 and TRBJ1-6): SQTIHQWPATLVQPVGSPLSLECTVEGTSNPNLYWYRQAAGRGLQLLFYSVGIGQISSEVPQNLSASRPQDRQFILSSKKLLLSDSGFYLCAWGRGSPLHFGNGTRLTVT.

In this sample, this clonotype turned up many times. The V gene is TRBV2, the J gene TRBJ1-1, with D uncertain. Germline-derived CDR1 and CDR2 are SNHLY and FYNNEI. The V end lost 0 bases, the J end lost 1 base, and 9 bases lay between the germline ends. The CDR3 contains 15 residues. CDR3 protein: CASSEARVGNTEAFF. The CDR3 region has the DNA TGTGCCAGCAGTGAAGCGCGTGTTGGGAACACTGAAGCTTTCTTT.

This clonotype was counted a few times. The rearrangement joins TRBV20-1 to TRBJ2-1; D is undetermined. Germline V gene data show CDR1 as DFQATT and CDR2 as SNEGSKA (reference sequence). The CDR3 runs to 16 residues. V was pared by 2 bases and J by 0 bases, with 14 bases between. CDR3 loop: CSARPSARNSYNEQFF. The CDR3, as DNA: TGCAGTGCTAGACCGTCGGCCAGGAACTCCTACAATGAGCAGTTCTTC.

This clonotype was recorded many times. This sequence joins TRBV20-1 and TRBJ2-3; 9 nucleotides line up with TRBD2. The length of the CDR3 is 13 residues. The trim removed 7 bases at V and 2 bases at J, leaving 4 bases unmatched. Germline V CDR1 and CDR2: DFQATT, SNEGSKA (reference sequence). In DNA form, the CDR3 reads TGCAGTGATCTAGCGGGATTCACAGATACGCAGTATTTT. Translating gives CSDLAGFTDTQYF.

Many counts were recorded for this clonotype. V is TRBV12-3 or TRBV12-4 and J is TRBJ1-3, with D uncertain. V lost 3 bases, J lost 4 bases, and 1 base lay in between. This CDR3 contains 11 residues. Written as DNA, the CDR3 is TGTGCCAGCAGTTTCGGAAACACCATATATTTT. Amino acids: CASSFGNTIYF.

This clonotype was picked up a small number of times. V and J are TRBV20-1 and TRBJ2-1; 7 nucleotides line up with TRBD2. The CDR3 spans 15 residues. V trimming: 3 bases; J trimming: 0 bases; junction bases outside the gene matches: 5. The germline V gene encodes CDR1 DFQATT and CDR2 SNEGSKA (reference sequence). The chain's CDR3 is CSASGRGSSYNEQFF. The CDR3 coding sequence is TGCAGTGCTAGTGGCCGCGGGAGCTCCTACAATGAGCAGTTCTTC.

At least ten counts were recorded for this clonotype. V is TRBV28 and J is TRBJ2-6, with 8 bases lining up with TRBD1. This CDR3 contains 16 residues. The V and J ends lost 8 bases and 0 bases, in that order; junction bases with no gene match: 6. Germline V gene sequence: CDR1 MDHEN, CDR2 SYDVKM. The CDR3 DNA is TGTGCCAGCGGGCCGGGACAGGACTCTGGGGCCAACGTCCTGACTTTC. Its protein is CASGPGQDSGANVLTF.